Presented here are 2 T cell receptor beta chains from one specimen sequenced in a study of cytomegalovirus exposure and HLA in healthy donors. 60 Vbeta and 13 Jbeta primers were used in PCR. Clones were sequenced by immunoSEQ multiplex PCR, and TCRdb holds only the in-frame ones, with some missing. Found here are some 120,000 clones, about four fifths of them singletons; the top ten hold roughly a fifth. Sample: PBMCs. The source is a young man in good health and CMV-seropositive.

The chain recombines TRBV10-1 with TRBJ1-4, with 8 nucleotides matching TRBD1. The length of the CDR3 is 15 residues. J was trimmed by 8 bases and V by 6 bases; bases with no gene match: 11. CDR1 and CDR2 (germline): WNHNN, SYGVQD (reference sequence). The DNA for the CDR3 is TGCGCCAGCAGCTCCTCGACAGGGGAAAGGGAAAAACTGTTTTTT. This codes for CASSSSTGEREKLFF.

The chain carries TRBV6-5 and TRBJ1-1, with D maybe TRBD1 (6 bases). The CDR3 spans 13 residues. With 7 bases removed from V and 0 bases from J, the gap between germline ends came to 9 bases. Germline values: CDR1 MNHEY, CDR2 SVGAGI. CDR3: CASIGQMNTEAFF. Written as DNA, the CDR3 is TGTGCCAGCATTGGACAGATGAACACTGAAGCTTTCTTT.